This TCR beta chain derives from a study of Graves' ophthalmopathy and Graves' hyperthyroidism. Study-level results: The model reached just under 71% sensitivity and roughly 72% specificity for predicting ophthalmopathy progression.

Clinical symptoms, serum thyroxine, TRAb, thyroid ultrasound and orbital computed tomography formed the basis of diagnosis. The source of the PBMCs was more than 9.5 ml of fresh peripheral blood. RNA transcripts were the template, and TCR beta CDR3 regions were amplified from them. Following a first-round RT-PCR that used HTBI primers, a second-round multiplex PCR was carried out. TCRdb independently ran MiXCR on the multiplex PCR reads; one entry per CDR3 protein. The profile covers a few hundred thousand distinct CDR3 sequences, with 15% to 17% appearing a single time and approximately 7% taken by the ten largest. A word on this clonotype: Its antigen is not identified. A clone one base away is much larger, so this may be a read error.

The CDR3 has 13 residues. The V gene's germline CDR1 is DFQATT and CDR2 SNEGSKA (reference sequence). The genes are TRBV20-1 and TRBJ1-1, with D perhaps TRBD1 (5 bases). This TCR was sampled from a woman younger than 35 with stable Graves' hyperthyroidism. The sequenced material came from peripheral blood. CDR3 region: CSAPGLMNTESFF. The CDR3 DNA reads TGCAGTGCACCGGGACTTATGAACACTGAATCTTTCTTT.